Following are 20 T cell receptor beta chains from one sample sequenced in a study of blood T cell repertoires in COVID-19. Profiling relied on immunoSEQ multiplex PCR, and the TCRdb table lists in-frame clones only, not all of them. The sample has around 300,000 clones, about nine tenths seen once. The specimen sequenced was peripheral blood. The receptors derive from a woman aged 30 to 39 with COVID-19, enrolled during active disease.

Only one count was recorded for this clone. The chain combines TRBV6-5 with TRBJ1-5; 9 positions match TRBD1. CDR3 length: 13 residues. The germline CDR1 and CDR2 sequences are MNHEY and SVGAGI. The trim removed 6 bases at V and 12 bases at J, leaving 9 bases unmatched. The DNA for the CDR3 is TGTGCCAGCAGCGGACAGGGGAGGACGGACCAGCATTTT. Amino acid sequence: CASSGQGRTDQHF.

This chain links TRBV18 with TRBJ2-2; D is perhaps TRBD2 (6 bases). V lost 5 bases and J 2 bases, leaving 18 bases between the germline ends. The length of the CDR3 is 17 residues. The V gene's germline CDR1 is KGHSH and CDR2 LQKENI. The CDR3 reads CASSSSSLAANTGELFF. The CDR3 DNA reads TGTGCCAGCTCATCCTCCTCCTTAGCGGCAAACACCGGGGAGCTGTTTTTT.

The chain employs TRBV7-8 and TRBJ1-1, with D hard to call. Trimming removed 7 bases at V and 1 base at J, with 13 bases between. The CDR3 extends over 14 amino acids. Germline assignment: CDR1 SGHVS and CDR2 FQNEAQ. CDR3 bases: TGTGCCAGCACCCTAAAACGGGAGAACACTGAAGCTTTCTTT. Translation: CASTLKRENTEAFF.

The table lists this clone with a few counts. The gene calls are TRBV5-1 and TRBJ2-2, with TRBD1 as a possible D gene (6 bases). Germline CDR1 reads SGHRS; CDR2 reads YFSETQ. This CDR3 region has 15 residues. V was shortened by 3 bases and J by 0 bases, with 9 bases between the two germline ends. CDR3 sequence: CASSSGQPNTGELFF. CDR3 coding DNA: TGCGCCAGCAGCTCTGGACAGCCGAACACCGGGGAGCTGTTTTTT.

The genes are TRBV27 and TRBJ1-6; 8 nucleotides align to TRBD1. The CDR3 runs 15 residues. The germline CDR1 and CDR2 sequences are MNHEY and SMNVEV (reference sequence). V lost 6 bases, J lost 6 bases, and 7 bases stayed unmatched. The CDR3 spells CASSPTGEGNSPLHF. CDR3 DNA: TGTGCCAGCAGCCCGACAGGGGAGGGTAATTCACCCCTCCACTTT.

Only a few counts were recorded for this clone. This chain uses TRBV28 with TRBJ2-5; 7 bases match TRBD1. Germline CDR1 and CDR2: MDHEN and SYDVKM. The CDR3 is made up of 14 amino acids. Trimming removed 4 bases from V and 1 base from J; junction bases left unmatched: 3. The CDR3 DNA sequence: TGTGCCAGCAGTTCCGGGACAGCCCAAGAGACCCAGTACTTC. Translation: CASSSGTAQETQYF.

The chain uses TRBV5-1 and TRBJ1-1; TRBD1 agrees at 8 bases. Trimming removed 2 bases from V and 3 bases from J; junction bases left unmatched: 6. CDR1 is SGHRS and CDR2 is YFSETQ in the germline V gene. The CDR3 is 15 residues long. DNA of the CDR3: TGCGCCAGCAGCTTTAAGGACAGGGTTTACACTGAAGCTTTCTTT. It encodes CASSFKDRVYTEAFF.

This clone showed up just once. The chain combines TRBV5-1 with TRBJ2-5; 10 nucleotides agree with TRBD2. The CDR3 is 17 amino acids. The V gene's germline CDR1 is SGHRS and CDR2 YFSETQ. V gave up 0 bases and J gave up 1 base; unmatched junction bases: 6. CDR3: CASSLGLAGRTQETQYF. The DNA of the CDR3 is TGCGCCAGCAGCTTGGGACTAGCGGGCCGAACCCAAGAGACCCAGTACTTC.

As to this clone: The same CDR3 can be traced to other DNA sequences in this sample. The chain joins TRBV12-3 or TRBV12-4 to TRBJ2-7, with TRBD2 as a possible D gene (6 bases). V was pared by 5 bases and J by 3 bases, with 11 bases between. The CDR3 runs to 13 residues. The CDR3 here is CASSASGSYEQYF. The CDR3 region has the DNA TGTGCCAGCAGTGCATCCGGGAGCTACGAGCAGTACTTC.

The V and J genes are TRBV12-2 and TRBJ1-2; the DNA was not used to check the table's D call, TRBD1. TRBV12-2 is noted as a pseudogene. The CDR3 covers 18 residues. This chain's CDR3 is CASRLAGRVVSTNYGYTF. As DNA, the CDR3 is TGTGCAAGTCGCTTAGCAGGCAGGGTCGTTTCGACTAACTATGGCTACACCTTC.

CDR3 coding DNA: TGTGCCATCAGATCGGGACAGGGAGGCACCGGGGAGCTGTTTTTT. Translated: CAIRSGQGGTGELFF. This chain uses TRBV10-3 with TRBJ2-2; TRBD1 agrees at 9 bases. Germline V lookup: CDR1 ENHRY, CDR2 SYGVKD. V shed 6 bases, J shed 4 bases, and the junction held 6 bases outside the gene matches. The CDR3 totals 15 residues.

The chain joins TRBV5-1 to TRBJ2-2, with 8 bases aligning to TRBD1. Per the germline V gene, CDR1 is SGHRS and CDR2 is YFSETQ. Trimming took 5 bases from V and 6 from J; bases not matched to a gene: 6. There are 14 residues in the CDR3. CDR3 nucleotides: TGCGCCAGCAGACTGGACAGGGTGGCCGGGGAGCTGTTTTTT. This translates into CASRLDRVAGELFF.

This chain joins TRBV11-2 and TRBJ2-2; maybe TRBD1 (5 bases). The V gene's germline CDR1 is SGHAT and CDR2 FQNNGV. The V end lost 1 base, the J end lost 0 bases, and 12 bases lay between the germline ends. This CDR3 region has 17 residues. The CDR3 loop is CASSLGEGHPNTGELFF. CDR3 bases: TGTGCCAGCAGCTTAGGTGAAGGACATCCGAACACCGGGGAGCTGTTTTTT.

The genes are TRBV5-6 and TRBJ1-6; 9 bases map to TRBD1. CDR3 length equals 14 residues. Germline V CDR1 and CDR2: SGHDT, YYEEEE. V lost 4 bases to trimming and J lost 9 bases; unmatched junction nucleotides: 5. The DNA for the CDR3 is TGTGCCAGCAGCCGGGACAGGGTTCTTTCACCCCTCCACTTT. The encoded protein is CASSRDRVLSPLHF.

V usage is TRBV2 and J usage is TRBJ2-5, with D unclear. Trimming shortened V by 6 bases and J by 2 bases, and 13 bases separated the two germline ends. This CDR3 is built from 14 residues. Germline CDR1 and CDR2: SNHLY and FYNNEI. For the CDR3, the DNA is TGTGCCAGCAGGTCCCCGCGTAATCAAGAGACCCAGTACTTC. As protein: CASRSPRNQETQYF.

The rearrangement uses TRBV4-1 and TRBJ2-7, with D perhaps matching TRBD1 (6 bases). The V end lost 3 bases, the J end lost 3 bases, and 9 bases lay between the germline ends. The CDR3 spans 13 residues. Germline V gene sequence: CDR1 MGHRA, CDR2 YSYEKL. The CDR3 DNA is TGCGCCAGCAGCCACATACAGGGCTACGAGCAGTACTTC. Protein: CASSHIQGYEQYF.

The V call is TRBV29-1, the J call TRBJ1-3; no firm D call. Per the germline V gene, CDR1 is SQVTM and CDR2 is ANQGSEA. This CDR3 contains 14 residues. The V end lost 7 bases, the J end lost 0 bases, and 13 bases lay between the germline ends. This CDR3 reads CSATVPRSGNTIYF. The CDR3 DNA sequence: TGCAGCGCAACAGTACCCCGCTCTGGAAACACCATATATTTT. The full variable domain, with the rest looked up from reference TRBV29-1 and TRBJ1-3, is SAVISQKPSRDICQRGTSLTIQCQVDSQVTMMFWYRQQPGQSLTLIATANQGSEATYESGFVIDKFPISRPNLTFSTLTVSNMSPEDSSIYLCSATVPRSGNTIYFGEGSWLTVV.

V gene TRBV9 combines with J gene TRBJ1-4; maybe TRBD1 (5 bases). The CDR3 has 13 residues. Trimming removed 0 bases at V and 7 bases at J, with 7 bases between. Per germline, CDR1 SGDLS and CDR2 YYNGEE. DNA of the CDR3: TGTGCCAGCAGCGTAGATCAGGGTGAAAAACTGTTTTTT. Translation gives CASSVDQGEKLFF.

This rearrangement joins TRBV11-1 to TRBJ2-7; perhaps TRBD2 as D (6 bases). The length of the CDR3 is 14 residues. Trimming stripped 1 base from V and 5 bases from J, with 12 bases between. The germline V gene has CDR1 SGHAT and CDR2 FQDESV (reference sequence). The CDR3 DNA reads TGTGCCAGCAGCTTAGGAATTCGCGGGAACGAGCAGTACTTC. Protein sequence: CASSLGIRGNEQYF.

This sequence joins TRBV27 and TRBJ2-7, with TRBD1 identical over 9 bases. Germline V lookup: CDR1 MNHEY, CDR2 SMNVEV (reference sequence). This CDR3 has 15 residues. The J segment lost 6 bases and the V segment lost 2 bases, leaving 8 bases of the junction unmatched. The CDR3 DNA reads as TGTGCCAGCAGTTTAACGGGACAGGGTTTTCCCGAGCAGTACTTC. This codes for CASSLTGQGFPEQYF.